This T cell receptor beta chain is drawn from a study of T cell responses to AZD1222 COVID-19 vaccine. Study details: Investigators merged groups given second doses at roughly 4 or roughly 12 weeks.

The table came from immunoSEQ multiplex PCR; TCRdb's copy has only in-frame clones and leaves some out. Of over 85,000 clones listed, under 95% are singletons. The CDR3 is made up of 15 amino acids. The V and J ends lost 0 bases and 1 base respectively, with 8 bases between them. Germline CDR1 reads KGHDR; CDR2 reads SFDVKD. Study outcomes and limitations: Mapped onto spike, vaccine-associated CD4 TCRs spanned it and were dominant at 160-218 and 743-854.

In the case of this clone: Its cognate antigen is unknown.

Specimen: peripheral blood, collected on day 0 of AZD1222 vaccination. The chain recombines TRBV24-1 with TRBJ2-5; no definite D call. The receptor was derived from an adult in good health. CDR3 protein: CATSDLGTAQETQYF. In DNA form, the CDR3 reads TGTGCCACCAGTGATTTGGGTACAGCCCAAGAGACCCAGTACTTC.